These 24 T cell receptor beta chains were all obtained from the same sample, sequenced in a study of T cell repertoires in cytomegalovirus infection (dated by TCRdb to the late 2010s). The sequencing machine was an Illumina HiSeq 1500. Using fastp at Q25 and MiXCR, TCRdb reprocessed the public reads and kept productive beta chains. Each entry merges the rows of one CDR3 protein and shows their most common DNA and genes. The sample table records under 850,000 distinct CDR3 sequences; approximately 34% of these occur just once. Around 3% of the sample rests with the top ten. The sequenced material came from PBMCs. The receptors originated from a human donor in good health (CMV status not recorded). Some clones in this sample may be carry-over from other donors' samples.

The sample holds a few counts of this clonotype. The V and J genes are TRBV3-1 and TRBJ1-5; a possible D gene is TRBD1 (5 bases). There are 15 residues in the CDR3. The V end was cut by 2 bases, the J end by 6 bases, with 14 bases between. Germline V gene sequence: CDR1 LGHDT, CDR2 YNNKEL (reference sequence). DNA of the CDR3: TGTGCCAGCAGCCAACACACGGGGGGACCTCAGCCCCAGCATTTT. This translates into CASSQHTGGPQPQHF.

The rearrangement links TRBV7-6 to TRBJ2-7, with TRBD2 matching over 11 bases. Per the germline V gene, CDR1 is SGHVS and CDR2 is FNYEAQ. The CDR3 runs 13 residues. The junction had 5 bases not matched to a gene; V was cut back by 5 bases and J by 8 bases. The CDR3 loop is CASSPRLAGKQYF. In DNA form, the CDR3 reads TGTGCCAGCAGCCCGCGACTAGCGGGAAAGCAGTACTTC. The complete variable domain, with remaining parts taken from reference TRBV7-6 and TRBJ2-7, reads GAGVSQSPRYKVTKRGQDVALRCDPISGHVSLYWYRQALGQGPEFLTYFNYEAQQDKSGLPNDRFSAERPEGSISTLTIQRTEQRDSAMYRCASSPRLAGKQYFGPGTRLTVT.

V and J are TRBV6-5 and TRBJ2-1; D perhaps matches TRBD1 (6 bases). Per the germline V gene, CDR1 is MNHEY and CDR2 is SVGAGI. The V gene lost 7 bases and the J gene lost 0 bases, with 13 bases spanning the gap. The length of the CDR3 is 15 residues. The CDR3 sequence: CASKSQGFSYNEQFF. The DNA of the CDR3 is TGTGCCAGCAAGTCCCAGGGGTTCTCCTACAATGAGCAGTTCTTC.

The CDR3 bases are TGTGCCAGCAGCCCACAGCACGTAGATACGCAGTATTTT. It translates to CASSPQHVDTQYF. The rearrangement joins TRBV7-6 to TRBJ2-3; D gene unclear. The CDR3 spans 13 residues. The V gene lost 5 bases and the J gene lost 5 bases, with 11 bases spanning the gap. CDR1 and CDR2 from the germline V gene are SGHVS and FNYEAQ.

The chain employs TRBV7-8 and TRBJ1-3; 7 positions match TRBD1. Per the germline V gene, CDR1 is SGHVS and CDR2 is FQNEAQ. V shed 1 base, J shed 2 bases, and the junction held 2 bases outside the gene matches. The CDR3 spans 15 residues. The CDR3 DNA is TGTGCCAGCAGCTTAGGGACAGGAACTGGAAACACCATATATTTT. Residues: CASSLGTGTGNTIYF.

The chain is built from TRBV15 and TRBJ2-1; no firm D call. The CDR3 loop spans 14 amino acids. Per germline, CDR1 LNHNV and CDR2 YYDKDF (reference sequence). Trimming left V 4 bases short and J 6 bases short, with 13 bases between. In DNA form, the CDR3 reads TGTGCCACCAGCATGAACGGCCCCCCCAATGAGCAGTTCTTC. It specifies CATSMNGPPNEQFF.

CDR3 bases: TGCAGTGCTAGAGTTCTGAAATGGGATGCTGGGGCCAACGTCCTGACTTTC. Translation: CSARVLKWDAGANVLTF. This chain uses TRBV20-1 with TRBJ2-6; D uncertain. The CDR3 is 17 residues long. From germline, CDR1 is DFQATT and CDR2 SNEGSKA (reference sequence). Trimming removed 1 base from V and 2 bases from J, with 15 bases in between.

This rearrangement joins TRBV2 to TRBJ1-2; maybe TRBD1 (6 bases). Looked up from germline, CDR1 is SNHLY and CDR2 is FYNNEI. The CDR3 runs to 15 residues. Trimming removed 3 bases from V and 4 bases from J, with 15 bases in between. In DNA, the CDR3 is TGTGCCAGCAGTGATTTACAGGGAACTAGCTATGGCTACACCTTC. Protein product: CASSDLQGTSYGYTF.

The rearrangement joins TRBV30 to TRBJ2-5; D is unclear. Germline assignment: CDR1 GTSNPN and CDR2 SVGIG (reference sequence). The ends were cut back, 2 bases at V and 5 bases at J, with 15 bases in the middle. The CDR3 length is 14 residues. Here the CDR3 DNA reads TGTGCCTGGAGTACCCCCATTACACGGGAGACCCAGTACTTC. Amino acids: CAWSTPITRETQYF.

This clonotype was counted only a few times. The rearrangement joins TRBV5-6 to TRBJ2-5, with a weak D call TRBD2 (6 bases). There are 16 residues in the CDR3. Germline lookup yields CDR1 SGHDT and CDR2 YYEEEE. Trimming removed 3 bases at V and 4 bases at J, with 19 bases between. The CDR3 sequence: CASSWGVGEVGETQYF. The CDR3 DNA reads TGTGCCAGCAGCTGGGGCGTCGGGGAGGTAGGAGAGACCCAGTACTTC.

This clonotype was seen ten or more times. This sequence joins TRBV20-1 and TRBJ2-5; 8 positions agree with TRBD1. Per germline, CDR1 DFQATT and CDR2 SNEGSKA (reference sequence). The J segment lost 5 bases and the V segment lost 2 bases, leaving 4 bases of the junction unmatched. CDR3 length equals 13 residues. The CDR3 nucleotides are TGCAGTGCTAGACTGACAGGGGCGGAGACCCAGTACTTC. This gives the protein CSARLTGAETQYF.

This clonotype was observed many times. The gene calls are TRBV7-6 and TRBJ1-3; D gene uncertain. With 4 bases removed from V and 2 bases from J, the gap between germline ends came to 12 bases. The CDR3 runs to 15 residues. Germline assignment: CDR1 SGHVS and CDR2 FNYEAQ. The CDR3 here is CASSSRPLPGNTIYF. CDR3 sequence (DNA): TGTGCCAGCAGCTCAAGGCCCTTACCTGGAAACACCATATATTTT.

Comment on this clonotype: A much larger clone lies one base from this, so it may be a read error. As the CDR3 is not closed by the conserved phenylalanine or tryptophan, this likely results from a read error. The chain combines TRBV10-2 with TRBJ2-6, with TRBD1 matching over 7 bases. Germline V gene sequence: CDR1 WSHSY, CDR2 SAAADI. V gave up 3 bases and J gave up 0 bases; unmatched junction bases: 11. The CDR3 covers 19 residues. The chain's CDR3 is CASSERRQGSVSGANVLTL. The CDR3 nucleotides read TGCGCCAGCAGTGAACGACGACAGGGATCGGTCTCTGGGGCCAACGTCCTGACTTTA.

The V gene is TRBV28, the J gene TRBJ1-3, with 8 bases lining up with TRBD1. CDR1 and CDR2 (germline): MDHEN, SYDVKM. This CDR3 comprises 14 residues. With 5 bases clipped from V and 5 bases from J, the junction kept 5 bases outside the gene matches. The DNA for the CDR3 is TGTGCCAGCAGTATAGGACAGGGCAGAAACACCATATATTTT. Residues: CASSIGQGRNTIYF.

DNA of the CDR3: TGTGCCAGCATGGAGGGAAATGAAGCTTTCTTT. As protein: CASMEGNEAFF. V usage is TRBV6-1 and J usage is TRBJ1-1; D uncertain. The germline V gene encodes CDR1 MNHNS and CDR2 SASEGT. The CDR3 covers 11 residues. V was shortened by 7 bases and J by 7 bases, with 10 bases between the two germline ends.

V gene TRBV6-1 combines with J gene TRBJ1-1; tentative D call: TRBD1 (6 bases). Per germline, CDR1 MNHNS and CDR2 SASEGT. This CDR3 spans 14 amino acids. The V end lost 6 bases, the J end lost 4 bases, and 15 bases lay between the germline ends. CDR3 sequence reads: CASSQQGPSTEAFF. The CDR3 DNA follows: TGTGCCAGCAGCCAACAGGGTCCCTCCACTGAAGCTTTCTTT.

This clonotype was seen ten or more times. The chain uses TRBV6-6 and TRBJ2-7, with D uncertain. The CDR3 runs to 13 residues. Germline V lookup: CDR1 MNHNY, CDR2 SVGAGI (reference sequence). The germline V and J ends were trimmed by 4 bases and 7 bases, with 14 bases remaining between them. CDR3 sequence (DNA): TGTGCCAGCAGTTTACAAGTACGCTATGAGCAGTACTTC. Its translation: CASSLQVRYEQYF.

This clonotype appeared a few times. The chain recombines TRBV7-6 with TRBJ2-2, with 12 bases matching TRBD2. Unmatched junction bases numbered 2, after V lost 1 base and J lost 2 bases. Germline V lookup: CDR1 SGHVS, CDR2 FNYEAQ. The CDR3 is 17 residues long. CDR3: CASSLELAGGNTGELFF. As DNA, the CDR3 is TGTGCCAGCAGCTTAGAACTAGCGGGGGGTAACACCGGGGAGCTGTTTTTT. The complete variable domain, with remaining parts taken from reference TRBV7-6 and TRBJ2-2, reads GAGVSQSPRYKVTKRGQDVALRCDPISGHVSLYWYRQALGQGPEFLTYFNYEAQQDKSGLPNDRFSAERPEGSISTLTIQRTEQRDSAMYRCASSLELAGGNTGELFFGEGSRLTVL.

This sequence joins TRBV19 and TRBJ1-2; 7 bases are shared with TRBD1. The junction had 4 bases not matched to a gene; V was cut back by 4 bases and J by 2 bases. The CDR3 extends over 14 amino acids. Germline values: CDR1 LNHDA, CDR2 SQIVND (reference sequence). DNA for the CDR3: TGTGCCAGTAGTAGCTTGGGACAGAACTATGGCTACACCTTC. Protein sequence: CASSSLGQNYGYTF.

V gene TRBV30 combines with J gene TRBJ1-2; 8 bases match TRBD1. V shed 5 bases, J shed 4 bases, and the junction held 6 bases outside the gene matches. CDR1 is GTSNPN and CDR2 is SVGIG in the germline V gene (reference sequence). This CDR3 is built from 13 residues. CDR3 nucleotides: TGTGCCTGGTGGGACAGGCGATTCTATGGCTACACCTTC. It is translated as CAWWDRRFYGYTF.

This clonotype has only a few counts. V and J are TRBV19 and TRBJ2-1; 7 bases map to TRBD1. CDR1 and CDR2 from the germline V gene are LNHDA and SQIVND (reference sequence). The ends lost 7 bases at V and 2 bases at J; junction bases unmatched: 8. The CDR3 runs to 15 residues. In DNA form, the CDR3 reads TGTGCCAGTATTCTGACAGGGTCACCCTACAATGAGCAGTTCTTC. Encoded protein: CASILTGSPYNEQFF.

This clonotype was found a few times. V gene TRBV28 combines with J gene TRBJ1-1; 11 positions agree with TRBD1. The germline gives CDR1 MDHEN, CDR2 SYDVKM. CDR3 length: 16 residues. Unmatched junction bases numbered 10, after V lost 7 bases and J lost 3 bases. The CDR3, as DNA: TGTGCCAGCACCGCTCTGGACAGGGGGCGTTACACTGAAGCTTTCTTT. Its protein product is CASTALDRGRYTEAFF.

The CDR3 spells CASSLNRWAGTNTEAFF. DNA of the CDR3: TGTGCCAGCAGCCTCAATCGGTGGGCAGGAACGAACACTGAAGCTTTCTTT. The rearrangement joins TRBV7-2 to TRBJ1-1; D is unclear. The V end was cut by 5 bases, the J end by 1 base, with 20 bases between. The CDR3 runs 17 residues. CDR1 is SGHTA and CDR2 is FQGNSA in the germline V gene.

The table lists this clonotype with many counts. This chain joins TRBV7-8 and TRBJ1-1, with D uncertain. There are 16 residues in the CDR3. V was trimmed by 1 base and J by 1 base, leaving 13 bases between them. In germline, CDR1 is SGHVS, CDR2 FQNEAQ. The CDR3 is CASSLVLVTGNTEAFF. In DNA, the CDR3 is TGTGCCAGCAGCTTAGTGCTTGTCACCGGGAACACTGAAGCTTTCTTT.